One sample yielded the 17 T cell receptor beta chains listed below, sequenced in a study of T cell responses to AZD1222 COVID-19 vaccine. Measured with immunoSEQ multiplex PCR; TCRdb has only the in-frame clones, and not every one. There are some 150,000 clones in the sample; about 90% occur only once, and about 3% lies in the top ten. The sequences come from peripheral blood, collected on day 0 of MenACWY control vaccination. The receptors stem from an adult in good health.

This chain joins TRBV11-1 and TRBJ2-7, with TRBD1 identical over 10 bases. With 4 bases clipped from V and 5 bases from J, the junction kept 5 bases outside the gene matches. The CDR3 is 14 amino acids. Germline CDR1 is SGHAT and CDR2 is FQDESV (reference sequence). The CDR3 nucleotides read TGTGCCAGCAGCTCAGGGACAGGGGTGGACGAGCAGTACTTC. Its protein product is CASSSGTGVDEQYF.

The chain joins TRBV3-1 (or the pseudogene TRBV3-2) to TRBJ2-1, with D unresolved. V lost 0 bases and J lost 0, with 15 bases in between. Germline V lookup: CDR1 LGHDT, CDR2 YNNKEL (reference sequence). The CDR3 sequence is 18 residues long. CDR3 sequence (DNA): TGTGCCAGCAGCCAAGATCTCCCCCGGGCCCCCTCCTACAATGAGCAGTTCTTC. Protein sequence: CASSQDLPRAPSYNEQFF.

V usage is TRBV2 and J usage is TRBJ2-3, with D hard to call. Germline V lookup: CDR1 SNHLY, CDR2 FYNNEI. Trimming took 8 bases from V and 3 from J, leaving 6 bases between them. This CDR3 is built from 11 residues. The CDR3 nucleotides read TGTGCCAGCGCGGTTACAGATACGCAGTATTTT. Translated: CASAVTDTQYF.

This chain links TRBV12-3 or TRBV12-4 with TRBJ1-1; 8 bases line up with TRBD1. CDR3 length equals 13 residues. The V segment lost 7 bases and the J segment 5 bases; nucleotides outside the gene matches: 6. DNA for the CDR3: TGTGCCAGCACCCGACAGGGGTTTACTGAAGCTTTCTTT. Its protein product is CASTRQGFTEAFF.

The chain links TRBV27 to TRBJ2-7, with D possibly matching TRBD2 (5 bases). Trimming removed 6 bases at V and 3 bases at J, with 12 bases between. CDR3 length equals 13 residues. Germline assignment: CDR1 MNHEY and CDR2 SMNVEV (reference sequence). CDR3 sequence reads: CASSRGSGYEQYF. In nucleotides, the CDR3 is TGTGCCAGCAGCCGAGGGTCTGGCTACGAGCAGTACTTC.

A single count supports this clone. The V and J genes are TRBV28 and TRBJ1-1; no clear D. V lost 5 bases, J lost 0 bases, and 10 bases lay in between. The CDR3 is made up of 14 amino acids. CDR1 is MDHEN, CDR2 SYDVKM, per germline. The CDR3 DNA is TGTGCCAGCAGTAGCTTTGATATGAACACTGAAGCTTTCTTT. Amino acids: CASSSFDMNTEAFF.

This chain joins TRBV2 and TRBJ1-5, with a weak D call TRBD1 (5 bases). CDR3 length: 15 residues. Germline values: CDR1 SNHLY, CDR2 FYNNEI. V was clipped by 6 bases and J by 2 bases, with 14 bases between them. The DNA of the CDR3 is TGTGCCAGCAGGTCGGGCACAGGACGCAATCAGCCCCAGCATTTT. This gives the protein CASRSGTGRNQPQHF.

V gene TRBV10-1 combines with J gene TRBJ2-1, with D perhaps matching TRBD2 (6 bases). Germline CDR1 reads WNHNN; CDR2 reads SYGVQD (reference sequence). The CDR3 is 13 amino acids. V lost 2 bases to trimming and J lost 14 bases, with 16 bases between them. The CDR3 DNA follows: TGCGCCAGCAGTGAGCGACTAGATTCGAGTGAGTTCTTC. Encoded protein: CASSERLDSSEFF.

The CDR3: CAIRTGSNEKLFF. The CDR3 region has the DNA TGTGCCATCAGGACAGGGAGTAATGAAAAACTGTTTTTT. The genes are TRBV10-3 and TRBJ1-4, with 7 bases matching TRBD1. The V and J ends lost 6 bases and 4 bases, in that order; junction bases with no gene match: 2. The CDR3 totals 13 residues. CDR1 and CDR2 from the germline V gene are ENHRY and SYGVKD.

V usage is TRBV19 and J usage is TRBJ1-4, with no clear D. CDR3 length: 13 residues. Trimming pared 1 base from V and 12 bases from J, leaving 12 bases between. Per the germline V gene, CDR1 is LNHDA and CDR2 is SQIVND (reference sequence). The CDR3 sequence: CASSIVPTRELFF. The CDR3 nucleotides read TGTGCCAGTAGTATAGTTCCCACGAGGGAACTGTTTTTT.

This chain links TRBV5-5 with TRBJ2-7; D is ambiguous. Trimming took 0 bases from V and 3 from J, leaving 10 bases between them. There are 14 residues in the CDR3. Looked up from germline, CDR1 is SGHKS and CDR2 is YYEKEE (reference sequence). CDR3 sequence reads: CASSLDDNYYEQYF. The DNA of the CDR3 is TGTGCCAGCAGCTTGGATGACAATTACTACGAGCAGTACTTC.

This CDR3 reads CASSSDRNTGELFF. Written as DNA, the CDR3 is TGCGCCAGCAGCTCGGACAGGAACACCGGGGAGCTGTTTTTT. The chain uses TRBV5-1 and TRBJ2-2; D may be TRBD1 (6 bases). Per germline, CDR1 SGHRS and CDR2 YFSETQ. V dropped 3 bases and J dropped 1 base, with 7 bases sitting between them. The CDR3 extends over 14 amino acids.

CDR3 in DNA: TGTGCCAGCAGCCAGGGACTAGCGCTCGGGGAGCTGTTTTTT. This codes for CASSQGLALGELFF. The J gene is TRBJ2-2, the V gene TRBV4-2; 10 nucleotides line up with TRBD2. Germline trimming cut 3 bases from V and 7 bases from J; bases unmatched to any gene: 2. Germline values: CDR1 LGHNA, CDR2 YNFKEQ. The CDR3 extends over 14 amino acids.

This clone came up once. The chain is built from TRBV7-6 and TRBJ1-1, with 7 bases lining up with TRBD1. This CDR3 comprises 13 residues. Trimming at V came to 5 bases and at J to 4 bases, leaving 4 bases not matched to a gene. Germline CDR1 reads SGHVS; CDR2 reads FNYEAQ. Here the CDR3 DNA reads TGTGCCAGCAGCCAGGGGACAGCCACTGAAGCTTTCTTT. Translated: CASSQGTATEAFF.

The CDR3 nucleotides read TGTGCCAGCAGCTGGACAGGGGAAGGCACTGAAGCTTTCTTT. This sequence encodes CASSWTGEGTEAFF. J is TRBJ1-1 and V is TRBV7-9, with 9 bases that match TRBD1. Germline values: CDR1 SEHNR, CDR2 FQNEAQ (reference sequence). J was trimmed by 4 bases and V by 4 bases; bases with no gene match: 4. The CDR3 totals 14 residues.

This chain's CDR3 is CASSLYRGPSDTQYF. CDR3 DNA sequence: TGTGCCAGCAGTTTATACAGGGGGCCGTCAGATACGCAGTATTTT. This chain links TRBV28 with TRBJ2-3, with 9 bases lining up with TRBD1. The J segment lost 4 bases and the V segment lost 1 base, leaving 3 bases of the junction unmatched. CDR3 length: 15 residues. Germline assignment: CDR1 MDHEN and CDR2 SYDVKM.

The rearrangement links TRBV27 to TRBJ2-7; weak D call: TRBD2 (6 bases). V was trimmed by 6 bases and J by 5 bases, leaving 20 bases between them. Germline V lookup: CDR1 MNHEY, CDR2 SMNVEV (reference sequence). The CDR3 spans 15 residues. CDR3 sequence (DNA): TGTGCCAGCAGCCTAGCGACCCGGACTTCGGACGAGCAGTACTTC. Protein sequence: CASSLATRTSDEQYF.